Below are 23 T cell receptor beta chains sequenced from a single sample in a study of T cells in localized non-small cell lung cancer. Generated by immunoSEQ multiplex PCR, the TCRdb table keeps only in-frame clones and is missing some. The sample lists roughly 1,000 clones; 30% to 40% were seen once. Sequenced here: normal lung tissue next to the tumor, sampled before any cancer treatment. These receptors were collected from a male donor older than 55 with stage II lung adenocarcinoma.

The genes are TRBV28 and TRBJ1-3; unclear D gene. Looked up from germline, CDR1 is MDHEN and CDR2 is SYDVKM. Trimming took 2 bases from V and 0 from J, leaving 17 bases between them. There are 18 residues in the CDR3. The chain's CDR3 is CASSLAPWTVSSGNTIYF. CDR3 DNA sequence: TGTGCCAGCAGTTTAGCCCCATGGACGGTCAGCTCTGGAAACACCATATATTTT.

Sample share makes this clone medium-sized. V gene TRBV11-3 combines with J gene TRBJ1-1, with 9 nucleotides matching TRBD1. CDR1 is SGHNT and CDR2 is YENEEA in the germline V gene. There are 14 residues in the CDR3. After removal of 5 bases from V and 2 bases from J, the junction contained 3 bases not matched to a gene. The CDR3 region has the DNA TGTGCCAGCAGCATACAGGGGGCCAACACTGAAGCTTTCTTT. This sequence encodes CASSIQGANTEAFF.

This clone has only a few counts. CDR3 amino acids: CASSLGPVYMSSYNEQFF. The CDR3 nucleotides are TGTGCCAGCAGCTTAGGGCCCGTCTACATGAGCTCCTACAATGAGCAGTTCTTC. The V and J genes are TRBV11-3 and TRBJ2-1; D gene uncertain. Germline CDR1 is SGHNT and CDR2 is YENEEA. The CDR3 length is 18 residues. The ends were cut back, 1 base at V and 0 bases at J, with 16 bases in the middle.

The V and J genes are TRBV19 and TRBJ2-7, with no clear D. Germline-derived CDR1 and CDR2 are LNHDA and SQIVND (reference sequence). The CDR3 extends over 14 amino acids. Trimming removed 5 bases from V and 8 bases from J, with 19 bases in between. The chain's CDR3 is CASSGSGSPSQQYF. CDR3 coding DNA: TGTGCCAGTAGTGGTTCCGGGTCCCCCTCTCAGCAGTACTTC.

This clone has more than one count but fewer than ten. This chain connects TRBV28 to TRBJ1-5; D possibly corresponds to TRBD1 (5 bases). Germline assignment: CDR1 MDHEN and CDR2 SYDVKM. The V end was cut by 8 bases, the J end by 3 bases, with 14 bases between. This CDR3 has 14 amino acids. The CDR3 spells CASGGRQYNQPQHF. CDR3 sequence (DNA): TGTGCCAGCGGGGGTAGGCAGTACAATCAGCCCCAGCATTTT.

This sequence joins TRBV28 and TRBJ2-1, with TRBD2 matching over 10 bases. From germline, CDR1 is MDHEN and CDR2 SYDVKM. This CDR3 is built from 14 residues. V dropped 7 bases and J dropped 8; count of bases not matched to a gene: 8. CDR3 DNA sequence: TGTGCCAGCACCCCGGCGAGCGGGAGGGATGAGCAGTTCTTC. Protein sequence: CASTPASGRDEQFF.

In its sample, this clone was seen once. The rearrangement uses TRBV18 and TRBJ2-1; the match to TRBD1 covers 7 bases. The germline gives CDR1 KGHSH, CDR2 LQKENI. CDR3 size: 14 residues. After removal of 4 bases from V and 5 bases from J, the junction contained 5 bases not matched to a gene. The CDR3 protein is CASSLGTADNEQFF. The DNA for the CDR3 is TGTGCCAGCTCACTGGGGACAGCTGACAATGAGCAGTTCTTC.

In its sample, this clone was seen a few times. The chain couples TRBV11-3 to TRBJ2-2, with 7 nucleotides matching TRBD2. The CDR3 is 15 amino acids. V was clipped by 4 bases and J by 4 bases; unmatched bases: 6. Germline V gives CDR1 SGHNT, CDR2 YENEEA. DNA for the CDR3: TGTGCCAGCAGCTGGGCGACTAGCAGCACCGGGGAGCTGTTTTTT. This encodes CASSWATSSTGELFF.

The rearrangement joins TRBV28 to TRBJ1-5; the match to TRBD1 covers 7 bases. This CDR3 comprises 16 residues. CDR1 is MDHEN, CDR2 SYDVKM, per germline. The trim removed 1 base at V and 1 base at J, leaving 4 bases unmatched. The CDR3 bases are TGTGCCAGCAGTTTATCGGAGGGGGCGAGCAATCAGCCCCAGCATTTT. Its translation is CASSLSEGASNQPQHF.

This clone was recorded only once. This chain connects TRBV28 to TRBJ1-3, with D possibly matching TRBD1 (5 bases). Between the trimmed V and J ends, which lost 6 bases and 0 bases, there was a span of 12 bases. Germline lookup yields CDR1 MDHEN and CDR2 SYDVKM. The CDR3 consists of 15 residues. This chain's CDR3 is CASSPRGLSGNTIYF. The CDR3 DNA reads as TGTGCCAGCAGCCCAAGGGGTCTCTCTGGAAACACCATATATTTT. Supplemented by reference TRBV28 and TRBJ1-3, the full variable domain reads DVKVTQSSRYLVKRTGEKVFLECVQDMDHENMFWYRQDPGLGLRLIYFSYDVKMKEKGDIPEGYSVSREKKERFSLILESASTNQTSMYLCASSPRGLSGNTIYFGEGSWLTVV.

V is TRBV6-8 and J is TRBJ1-1; TRBD1 is a possible D gene (5 bases). The CDR3 length is 15 residues. Germline lookup yields CDR1 MNHGY and CDR2 SAAAGT. Between the trimmed V and J ends, which lost 6 bases and 0 bases, there was a span of 14 bases. CDR3 region: CASSYRKVVNTEAFF. The CDR3 bases are TGTGCCAGCAGCTACAGGAAAGTTGTGAACACTGAAGCTTTCTTT.

This clone was seen only a few times. This rearrangement joins TRBV4-1 to TRBJ1-2; weak D call: TRBD1 (6 bases). With 3 bases removed from V and 6 bases from J, the gap between germline ends came to 17 bases. The CDR3 has 15 residues. Germline-derived CDR1 and CDR2 are MGHRA and YSYEKL. The CDR3 DNA reads TGCGCCAGCAGCCAGGCCTCCTGGGGGGGCAATGGCTACACCTTC. Residues: CASSQASWGGNGYTF.

This clone came up a few times. V usage is TRBV18 and J usage is TRBJ2-2; 7 nucleotides align to TRBD2. V trimming: 3 bases; J trimming: 3 bases; junction bases outside the gene matches: 7. Germline V lookup: CDR1 KGHSH, CDR2 LQKENI. The CDR3 consists of 16 residues. The DNA of the CDR3 is TGTGCCAGCTCACCCCTAGCGGTGTGGGACACCGGGGAGCTGTTTTTT. As protein: CASSPLAVWDTGELFF. Supplemented by reference TRBV18 and TRBJ2-2, the full variable domain reads NAGVMQNPRHLVRRRGQEARLRCSPMKGHSHVYWYRQLPEEGLKFMVYLQKENIIDESGMPKERFSAEFPKEGPSILRIQQVVRGDSAAYFCASSPLAVWDTGELFFGEGSRLTVL.

The rearrangement links TRBV1 to TRBJ2-3; the D segment call TRBD1 is taken from the table without a DNA check. TRBV1 is a listed pseudogene. The CDR3 extends over 17 amino acids. CDR3: CASSQEDDRTSTDTQYF. In DNA form, the CDR3 reads TGCGCCAGCAGCCAAGAAGATGACAGAACTAGCACAGATACGCAGTATTTT.

Within the sample, this clone is large (0.1 to 1%). The gene calls are TRBV18 and TRBJ2-5; 8 positions match TRBD2. The germline CDR1 and CDR2 sequences are KGHSH and LQKENI. J gave up 3 bases and V 10 bases, and 13 bases lay outside the gene matches. The CDR3 extends over 15 amino acids. The CDR3 nucleotides read TGTGCCACCACCAAGACTAGCGCGGCGGAAGAGACCCAGTACTTC. Its translation: CATTKTSAAEETQYF.

This clone was observed a handful of times. V usage is TRBV28 and J usage is TRBJ2-7; TRBD1 matches 11 bases. Trimming removed 6 bases from V and 4 bases from J; junction bases left unmatched: 5. This CDR3 is built from 14 residues. Germline V gene data show CDR1 as MDHEN and CDR2 as SYDVKM. CDR3 sequence reads: CASRTGTGGYEQYF. The CDR3 nucleotides read TGTGCCAGCAGAACCGGGACAGGGGGTTACGAGCAGTACTTC.

This clone was picked up one time. Here the CDR3 DNA reads TGTGCCTGGAGTGTCCCAGGGGGCGCTTTTTTGACCTACGAGCAGTACTTC. Translated: CAWSVPGGAFLTYEQYF. V usage is TRBV30 and J usage is TRBJ2-7; 8 bases are a match to TRBD1. The germline V gene encodes CDR1 GTSNPN and CDR2 SVGIG (reference sequence). The CDR3 contains 17 residues. Losses at the gene ends were 0 bases for V and 2 bases for J; bases not matched to a gene: 12.

This clone was detected a few times. The V and J genes are TRBV9 and TRBJ2-2; 10 nucleotides agree with TRBD2. The CDR3 runs 15 residues. Trimming took 7 bases from V and 5 from J; bases not matched to a gene: 8. Germline V gene data show CDR1 as SGDLS and CDR2 as YYNGEE. The CDR3: CASLGLAGVTGELFF. Here the CDR3 DNA reads TGTGCCAGCCTCGGGCTAGCGGGAGTTACCGGGGAGCTGTTTTTT.

This clone turned up a few times. The rearrangement joins TRBV23-1 to TRBJ2-7; a possible D gene is TRBD2 (5 bases). TRBV23-1 is an ORF for which the function is uncertain. Trimming took 6 bases from V and 2 from J, leaving 14 bases between them. This CDR3 region has 14 residues. CDR3 sequence reads: CASSPNRGTYEQYF. The DNA for the CDR3 is TGCGCCAGCAGCCCTAATCGGGGTACCTACGAGCAGTACTTC.

The chain links TRBV28 to TRBJ2-7; maybe TRBD2 (6 bases). This CDR3 is 18 amino acids long. V was cut by 4 bases and J by 3 bases, with 25 bases left in between. In germline, CDR1 is MDHEN, CDR2 SYDVKM. CDR3 sequence reads: CASSSLASQFRGGYEQYF. The CDR3 DNA reads TGTGCCAGCAGTTCTCTTGCCAGTCAGTTCCGGGGAGGCTACGAGCAGTACTTC.

V is TRBV28 and J is TRBJ2-7; the match to TRBD1 covers 7 bases. The V segment lost 7 bases and the J segment 4 bases; nucleotides outside the gene matches: 13. The CDR3 has 15 residues. Per germline, CDR1 MDHEN and CDR2 SYDVKM. The CDR3 spells CASTLRGTARYEQYF. The CDR3 nucleotides are TGTGCCAGCACCCTCCGAGGGACAGCACGTTACGAGCAGTACTTC.

The sample holds a few counts of this clone. The V call is TRBV4-1, the J call TRBJ2-3, with TRBD2 identical over 7 bases. V lost 1 base and J lost 6; bases outside the gene matches: 13. Germline V lookup: CDR1 MGHRA, CDR2 YSYEKL. The CDR3 runs to 17 residues. The CDR3 bases are TGCGCCAGCAGCCAAGGGAATGGGCGGGAGAAAGGGGATACGCAGTATTTT. Amino acid sequence: CASSQGNGREKGDTQYF.

By sample share, this clone is large (0.1 to 1%). The chain joins TRBV6-8 to TRBJ2-6, with D uncertain. V shed 8 bases and J shed 4 bases, with 15 bases lying between them. There are 15 residues in the CDR3. Germline-derived CDR1 and CDR2 are MNHGY and SAAAGT. The CDR3 nucleotides are TGTGCCAGCTCAACCACCTTCTTGGGGGCCAACGTCCTGACTTTC. The encoded protein is CASSTTFLGANVLTF.